The rows below give T cell receptor beta chains drawn from one sample of a study of blood T cell repertoires in COVID-19. Sequenced by immunoSEQ multiplex PCR; TCRdb stores in-frame clones only, minus some. The sample has under 140,000 clones; roughly 82% are singletons. The source material was peripheral blood. These TCRs come from a woman aged 60-75 years with acute or convalescent COVID-19. CDR3s include the opening cysteine and the closing phenylalanine or tryptophan. Fields, in order: CDR3 length, V gene, J gene, CDR3 protein.

14	TRBV29-1	TRBJ2-5	CSVRVPGASETQYF
16	TRBV6-6	TRBJ1-6	CASSSKGARSNSPLHF
15	TRBV7-9	TRBJ1-2	CASSISGQQERGYTF
13	TRBV7-6	TRBJ2-4	CASSYGGVNIQYF
14	TRBV28	TRBJ2-5	CASSVIEERGTQYF
13	TRBV2	TRBJ1-4	CASKRGPNEKLFF
15	TRBV5-1	TRBJ2-5	CASSLGGGDQETQYF
13	TRBV12-1	TRBJ2-3	CASSFEHRHTQYF
17	TRBV7-3	TRBJ2-1	CASSLSGLAGGYNEQFF
15	TRBV19	TRBJ1-3	CASSPSGVSGNTIYF
15	TRBV11-2	TRBJ2-7	CASSLVRGKTYEQYF
18	TRBV3-1/TRBV3-2	TRBJ2-2	CASSLPGAGAPGTGELFF
14	TRBV30	TRBJ2-3	CARSLGGVTDTQYF
16	TRBV30	TRBJ2-7	CAWSGPGAGGDYEQYF
15	TRBV5-1	TRBJ1-6	CASSIQGLDNSPLHF
13	TRBV6-2/TRBV6-3	TRBJ1-5	CASSYGGNQPQHF
15	TRBV14	TRBJ2-7	CASSPRQGLPYEQYF
15	TRBV2	TRBJ2-2	CASSWTGSNTGELFF
15	TRBV5-1	TRBJ2-2	CASSLEGARTGELFF
14	TRBV6-6	TRBJ1-6	CASSYPTGGSPLHF
18	TRBV23-1	TRBJ2-2	CASSRPQTRGPISGELFF
15	TRBV3-1/TRBV3-2	TRBJ1-3	CASSQGRGSGNTIYF
14	TRBV6-5	TRBJ1-2	CASSPPDSSYGYTF
15	TRBV5-4	TRBJ1-1	CASSFIKQGSFEAFF
15	TRBV29-1	TRBJ2-3	CSVGAGWRGTDTQYF
15	TRBV6-5	TRBJ1-2	CASTRTVDFIRGYTF
14	TRBV9	TRBJ2-1	CASSLQTSGGSQFF
17	TRBV6-1	TRBJ2-3	CASSEWETSRATDTQYF
16	TRBV7-9	TRBJ2-2	CASSFLAGGPDGELFF
17	TRBV24-1	TRBJ2-2	CATSDPGGQGITGELFF
15	TRBV5-1	TRBJ2-5	CASSHYPGGGETQYF
16	TRBV15	TRBJ2-7	CATSRTPADSSYEQYF
15	TRBV6-2/TRBV6-3	TRBJ1-5	CASSYQDRTYQPQHF
12	TRBV7-9	TRBJ1-4	CASSPSREKLFF
18	TRBV7-9	TRBJ2-1	CASSLGVLTSGGAHEQFF
13	TRBV9	TRBJ1-2	CASSGEGSYGYTF
13	TRBV7-2	TRBJ1-2	CASSLSVEYGYTF
16	TRBV9	TRBJ1-1	CASSAGTGRVESGAFF
15	TRBV18	TRBJ1-4	CASSPSGTGHEKLFF
16	TRBV13	TRBJ2-1	CASSLFGQGGYNEQFF
17	TRBV12-5	TRBJ2-6	CASGFFRGASGANVLTF
17	TRBV7-2	TRBJ1-6	CASSFQGVGPAGSPLHF
16	TRBV6-5	TRBJ2-2	CASSFPGQANTGELFF
12	TRBV7-9	TRBJ1-1	CASSPSNTEAFF
19	TRBV21-1	TRBJ1-5	CASSGKMTDRGSKDQPQHF
17	TRBV7-3	TRBJ2-5	CASSLGLGGPETETQYF
17	TRBV28	TRBJ2-3	CATIPSPGTAGTDTQYF
16	TRBV4-3	TRBJ1-6	CASSPRDSMWNSPLHF
15	TRBV25-1	TRBJ2-1	CASSEEGGPYNEQFF
14	TRBV29-1	TRBJ2-7	CSVGLRVGDEEQYF
13	TRBV19	TRBJ1-5	CASSDRGSQPQHF
13	TRBV19	TRBJ2-5	CAAGGGGQETQYF
14	TRBV21-1	TRBJ1-1	CASSTGHVNTEAFF
11	TRBV20-1	TRBJ2-5	CSASGEETQYF
12	TRBV13	TRBJ2-7	CASSLPPGEQYF
14	TRBV7-2	TRBJ2-3	CASSPWTGADTQYF
10	TRBV10-1	TRBJ2-7	CAKGGGEQYF
15	TRBV6-5	TRBJ2-2	CASSYGTGNTGELFF
14	TRBV11-2	TRBJ1-4	CASSLGTDNEKLFF